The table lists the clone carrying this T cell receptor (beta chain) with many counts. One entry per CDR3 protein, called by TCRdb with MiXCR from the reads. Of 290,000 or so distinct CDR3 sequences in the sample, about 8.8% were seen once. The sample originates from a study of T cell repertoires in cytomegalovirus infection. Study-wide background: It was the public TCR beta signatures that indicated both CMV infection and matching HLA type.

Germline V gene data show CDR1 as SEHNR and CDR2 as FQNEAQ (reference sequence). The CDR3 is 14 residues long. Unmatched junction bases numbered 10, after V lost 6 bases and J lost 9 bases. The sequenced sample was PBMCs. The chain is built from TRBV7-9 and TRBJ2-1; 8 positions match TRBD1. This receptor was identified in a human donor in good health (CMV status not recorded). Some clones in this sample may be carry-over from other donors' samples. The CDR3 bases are TGTGCCAGCAGGGTCTGGACAGGGTCGCCTGAGCAGTTCTTC. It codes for CASRVWTGSPEQFF.